Below, one T cell receptor (beta chain) is given with its context. These data belong to a study of blood T cell repertoires in COVID-19. Across the whole study: Collection of acute and convalescent COVID-19 samples took place in the United States, Italy and Spain. Sample material is recorded as cDNA or gDNA derived from T cells, B-cell-depleted T cells, or PBMCs.

In the original analysis: Counts of nucleated cells, estimated from reference gene primer amplification, were obtained. Generated by immunoSEQ multiplex PCR, the TCRdb table keeps only in-frame clones and is missing some. D and trimming were read from the DNA, whereas the V and J calls and clone size are those reported in that table. The table lists fewer than 25,000 clones, around nine tenths of them singletons. The ends were cut back, 5 bases at V and 3 bases at J, with 11 bases in the middle. The CDR3 has 13 residues. The germline V gene encodes CDR1 SGHTA and CDR2 FQGTGA. The V and J genes are TRBV7-3 and TRBJ2-7; D might be TRBD1 (5 bases). What was sequenced was peripheral blood. This clonotype originated in a woman aged 80 or over with active COVID-19. The CDR3 DNA reads TGTGCCAGCAGCCCCGCCGGACACTACGAGCAGTACTTC. This gives the protein CASSPAGHYEQYF.